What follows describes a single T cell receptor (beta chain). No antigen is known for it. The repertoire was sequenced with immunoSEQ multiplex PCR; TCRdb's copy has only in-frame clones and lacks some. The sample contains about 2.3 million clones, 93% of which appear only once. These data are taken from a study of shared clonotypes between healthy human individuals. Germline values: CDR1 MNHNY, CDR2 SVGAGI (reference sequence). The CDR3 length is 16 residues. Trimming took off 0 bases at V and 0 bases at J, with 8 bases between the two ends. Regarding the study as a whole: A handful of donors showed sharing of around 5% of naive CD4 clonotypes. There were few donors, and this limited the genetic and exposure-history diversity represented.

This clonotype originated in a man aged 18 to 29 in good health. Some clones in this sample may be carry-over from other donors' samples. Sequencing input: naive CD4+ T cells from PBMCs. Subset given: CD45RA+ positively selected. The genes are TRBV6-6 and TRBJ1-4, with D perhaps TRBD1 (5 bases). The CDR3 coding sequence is TGTGCCAGCAGTTACTCGAGACAGACAACTAATGAAAAACTGTTTTTT. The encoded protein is CASSYSRQTTNEKLFF.